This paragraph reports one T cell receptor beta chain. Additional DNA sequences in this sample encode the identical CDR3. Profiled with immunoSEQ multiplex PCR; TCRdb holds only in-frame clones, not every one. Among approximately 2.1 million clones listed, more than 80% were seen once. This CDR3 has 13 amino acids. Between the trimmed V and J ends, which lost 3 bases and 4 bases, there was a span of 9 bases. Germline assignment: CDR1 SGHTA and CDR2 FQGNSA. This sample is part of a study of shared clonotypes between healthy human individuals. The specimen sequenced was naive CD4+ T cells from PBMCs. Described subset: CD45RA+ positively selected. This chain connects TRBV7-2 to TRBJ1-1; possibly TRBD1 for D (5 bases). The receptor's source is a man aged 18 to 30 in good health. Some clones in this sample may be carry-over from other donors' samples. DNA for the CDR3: TGTGCCAGCAGCTTTGGGGGATCCACTGAAGCTTTCTTT. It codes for CASSFGGSTEAFF.